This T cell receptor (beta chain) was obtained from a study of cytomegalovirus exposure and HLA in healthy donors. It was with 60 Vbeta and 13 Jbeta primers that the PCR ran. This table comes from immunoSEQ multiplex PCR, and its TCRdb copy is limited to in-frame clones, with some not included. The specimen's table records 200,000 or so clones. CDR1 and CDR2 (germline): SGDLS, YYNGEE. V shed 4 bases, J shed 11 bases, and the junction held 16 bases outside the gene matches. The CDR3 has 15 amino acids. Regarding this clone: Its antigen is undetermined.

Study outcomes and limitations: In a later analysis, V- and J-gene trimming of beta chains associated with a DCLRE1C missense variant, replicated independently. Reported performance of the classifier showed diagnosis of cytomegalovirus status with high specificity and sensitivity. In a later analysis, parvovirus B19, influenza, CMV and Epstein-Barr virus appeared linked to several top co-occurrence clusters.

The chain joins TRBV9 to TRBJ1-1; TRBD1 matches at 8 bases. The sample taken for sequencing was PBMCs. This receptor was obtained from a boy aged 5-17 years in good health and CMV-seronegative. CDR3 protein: CASSPTGTGARYAFF. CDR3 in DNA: TGTGCCAGCAGCCCAACCGGGACAGGCGCTAGGTACGCTTTCTTT.